The clone carrying this T cell receptor (beta chain) was counted only a few times. No antigen is known for it. The sample originates from a study of T-cell memory formation after mild COVID-19. Study details: TCR clusters largely stayed donor specific.

CDR3 length equals 15 residues. The V gene lost 2 bases and the J gene lost 2 bases, with 12 bases spanning the gap. The germline V gene encodes CDR1 MNHEY and CDR2 SVGEGT. Points from the study as a whole: Contracting CD4+ clones lay largely in CM and EM, with CD8+ ones residing in EMRA.

TCRdb redid the calling of the 5' RACE reads with MiXCR, one entry per CDR3 protein. The sample consists of 500,000 to 550,000 distinct CDR3 sequences, about 20% of them appearing once. This chain links TRBV6-2 or TRBV6-3 with TRBJ1-2; D is possibly TRBD1 (5 bases). The TCR sequence derives from an adult woman who had mild COVID-19 (a few samples of this study predate the infection). Cell type and time point are not known. Material: PBMCs or a T cell subset sorted from them (not recorded which). The CDR3 loop reads CASSYRGTPNYGYTF. The CDR3 DNA reads TGTGCCAGCAGTTACAGGGGCACGCCGAACTATGGCTACACCTTC.